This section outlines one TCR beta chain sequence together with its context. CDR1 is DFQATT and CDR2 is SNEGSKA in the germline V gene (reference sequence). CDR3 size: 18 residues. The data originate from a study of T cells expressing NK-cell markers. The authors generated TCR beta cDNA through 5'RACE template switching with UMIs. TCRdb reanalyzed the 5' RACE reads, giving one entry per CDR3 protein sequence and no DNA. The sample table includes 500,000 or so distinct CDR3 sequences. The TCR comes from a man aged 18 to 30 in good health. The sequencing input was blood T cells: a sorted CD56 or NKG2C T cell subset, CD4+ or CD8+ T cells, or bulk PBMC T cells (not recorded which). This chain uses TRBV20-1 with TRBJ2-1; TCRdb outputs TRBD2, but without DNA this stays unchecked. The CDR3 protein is CSASPRAGTSGRYNEQFF.